This T cell receptor beta chain is drawn from a study of OX40 agonist ivuxolimab in advanced cancers. As for the study in general: At 0.01 to 10 mg/kg, ivuxolimab was administered intravenously to patients every 2 weeks. A male proportion of more than 75% was recorded, with mean age approximately 60 years and range about 20 to 79. Findings and caveats of the study: Patients who responded partially at 0.1-3.0 mg/kg showed clonal expansion ranking among the lowest.

CDR1 and CDR2 (germline): SGHRS, YFSETQ. CDR3 size: 15 residues. Trimming left V 1 base short and J 1 base short, with 11 bases between. The repertoire was sequenced with immunoSEQ multiplex PCR; TCRdb's copy has only in-frame clones and lacks some. The sample yields under 150,000 clones, over 75% seen once. This clone was counted a single time. Its antigen is as yet unknown. This sample comprised CD4+ or CD8+ T cells sorted from blood, obtained in a trial of the OX40 agonist ivuxolimab. The rearrangement links TRBV5-1 to TRBJ2-5, with D perhaps matching TRBD1 (5 bases). The receptor was isolated from an adult with an advanced solid tumor such as melanoma, head and neck, liver or kidney cancer. The CDR3 reads CASSLTGNLQETQYF. The CDR3 DNA is TGCGCCAGCAGCTTGACAGGTAACCTCCAAGAGACCCAGTACTTC.